The present entry profiles one TCR beta chain with its context. The entry originates in a study of blood T cell repertoires in COVID-19. Study-level background: From T cells, B-cell-depleted T cells, or PBMCs came the material, which was cDNA or gDNA.

Produced via immunoSEQ multiplex PCR; TCRdb's table is partial and in-frame only. Altogether approximately 130,000 clones are present, roughly 85% being singletons, with the ten largest covering roughly 4%. With 5 bases clipped from V and 6 bases from J, the junction kept 5 bases outside the gene matches. CDR3 length: 13 residues. The sequence was collected from a human donor in a cohort sampled during active COVID-19. What was sequenced was peripheral blood. The chain joins TRBV12-3 or TRBV12-4 to TRBJ1-2; 8 nucleotides line up with TRBD1. The DNA of the CDR3 is TGTGCCAGCAGTCGGACGACAGGGGATGGCTACACCTTC. Protein sequence: CASSRTTGDGYTF.